This T cell receptor beta chain is from a study of T-cell memory formation after mild COVID-19. Study-wide results and limits: Among CD4+ contracting clones, most were CM and EM, and CD8+ ones EMRA. Clones that shrank (day 15 to 85) were balanced CD4/CD8, whereas later expanders leaned CD4+. Pre-infection memory showed some responding clones, and this suggested that cross-reactive memory joined. In second-wave clones peaking day 37, SARS-CoV-2 specificity remained unconfirmed.

For this clonotype: Its antigen is undetermined.

Trimming took off 4 bases at V and 3 bases at J, with 10 bases between the two ends. The CDR3 loop spans 14 amino acids. Via MiXCR, TCRdb re-called the 5' RACE reads, giving one row per CDR3 protein. The sample consists of around 400,000 distinct CDR3 sequences, 20% to 25% of them appearing once. Source material: PBMCs or a T cell subset sorted from them (not recorded which). The sequence was obtained from an adult woman who had mild COVID-19 (a few samples of this study predate the infection). Cell type and time point are not known. This chain uses TRBV12-3 or TRBV12-4 with TRBJ2-1; either TRBD1 or TRBD2 may supply D (5 bases each). DNA for the CDR3: TGTGCCAGCAGTTACGAGGGGATCTACAATGAGCAGTTCTTC. It yields the protein CASSYEGIYNEQFF.